This TCR beta chain originates from a study of somatic mutations in cytotoxic T cells in rheumatoid arthritis. Germline CDR1 and CDR2: SGDLS and YYNGEE. V was trimmed by 0 bases and J by 4 bases, leaving 10 bases between them. This CDR3 has 15 residues. Assay used: immunoSEQ multiplex PCR; TCRdb lists only in-frame clones, some missing. The table has roughly 4,000 clones, roughly 92% seen once. Material for sequencing was CD8+ T cells sorted from blood. V usage is TRBV9 and J usage is TRBJ2-2; no reliable D call. This TCR came from a woman aged 55-69 years with rheumatoid arthritis. The CDR3 region is CASSVAGSPTGELFF. DNA of the CDR3: TGTGCCAGCAGCGTAGCAGGCAGTCCCACCGGGGAGCTGTTTTTT.